Each of the 9 T cell receptor beta chains below was sequenced from the same sample in a study of CD8+ T cells in alopecia areata. The authors extracted RNA and reverse transcribed it into cDNA as the sequencing template. The data were produced by immunoSEQ multiplex PCR, yet TCRdb's version contains in-frame clones alone and is incomplete. This table has some 170,000 clones, 65% to 75% appearing once. The sequenced sample was CD8+ T cells sorted from blood, obtained at week 0. These receptors all stem from a human donor with alopecia areata.

This rearrangement joins TRBV12-5 to TRBJ1-1; D gene unclear. V lost 1 base and J lost 7, with 10 bases in between. CDR1 is LGHNT and CDR2 is FRNRAP in the germline V gene. The length of the CDR3 is 13 residues. The CDR3 sequence: CASGLGRAGEAFF. As DNA, the CDR3 is TGTGCTAGTGGTTTGGGCCGGGCGGGTGAAGCTTTCTTT.

The rearrangement links TRBV6-1 to TRBJ2-7, with TRBD1 matching 7 bases. V gave up 1 base and J gave up 3 bases; unmatched junction bases: 6. CDR1 is MNHNS, CDR2 SASEGT, per germline. This CDR3 comprises 15 residues. The CDR3 loop is CASSEGMDRFYEQYF. As DNA, the CDR3 is TGTGCCAGCAGTGAAGGCATGGACAGGTTCTACGAGCAGTACTTC.

V and J are TRBV6-5 and TRBJ2-7; perhaps TRBD2 as D (6 bases). V dropped 4 bases and J dropped 5 bases, with 9 bases sitting between them. CDR1 is MNHEY, CDR2 SVGAGI, per germline. The CDR3 extends over 12 amino acids. The chain's CDR3 is CASSSSGDEQYF. In DNA, the CDR3 is TGTGCCAGCAGTTCCTCGGGGGACGAGCAGTACTTC.

The V and J genes are TRBV2 and TRBJ2-1; 7 nucleotides agree with TRBD2. The length of the CDR3 is 13 residues. CDR1 SNHLY and CDR2 FYNNEI come from the germline V gene. The V gene end was trimmed by 6 bases and the J gene end by 10 bases; junction bases not matched to a gene: 9. CDR3 nucleotides: TGTGCCAGCAGCTCCTCATCCGGGGGGGAGCAGTTCTTC. It yields the protein CASSSSSGGEQFF.

There are a few counts of this clone. The CDR3: CASSQDGSGRPWNEQYF. For the CDR3, the DNA is TGCGCCAGCAGCCAAGATGGGAGCGGGAGGCCATGGAACGAGCAGTACTTC. The chain is built from TRBV4-1 and TRBJ2-7; 9 bases align to TRBD2. The V segment lost 0 bases and the J segment 5 bases; nucleotides outside the gene matches: 11. The CDR3 extends over 17 amino acids. From germline, CDR1 is MGHRA and CDR2 YSYEKL.

This clone was observed a few times. This sample includes further DNA sequences coding for the same CDR3. The V call is TRBV5-6, the J call TRBJ2-7; tentatively, D is TRBD2 (6 bases). V gave up 2 bases and J gave up 1 base, with 7 bases separating them. CDR3 length equals 13 residues. Germline CDR1 and CDR2: SGHDT and YYEEEE. CDR3 DNA: TGTGCCAGCAGCTTCGGGGGTTCCTACGAGCAGTACTTC. Its protein is CASSFGGSYEQYF. Drawing the rest from reference TRBV5-6 and TRBJ2-7, the complete variable domain is DAGVTQSPTHLIKTRGQQVTLRCSPKSGHDTVSWYQQALGQGPQFIFQYYEEEERQRGNFPDRFSGHQFPNYSSELNVNALLLGDSALYLCASSFGGSYEQYFGPGTRLTVT.

This rearrangement joins TRBV27 to TRBJ2-1; 7 bases line up with TRBD2. J lost 5 bases, V lost 5 bases, and 15 bases had no gene match. From germline, CDR1 is MNHEY and CDR2 SMNVEV (reference sequence). This CDR3 is built from 17 residues. DNA for the CDR3: TGTGCCAGCAGTCTGGACTGGGCGCGGGGGACGCACAATGAGCAGTTCTTC. It translates to CASSLDWARGTHNEQFF.

This clone appeared a few times. The genes are TRBV12-5 and TRBJ1-1, with D hard to call. The germline V and J ends were trimmed by 2 bases and 0 bases, with 1 base remaining between them. The CDR3 totals 12 residues. CDR1 is LGHNT and CDR2 is FRNRAP in the germline V gene. CDR3 sequence reads: CASGLMNTEAFF. The CDR3, as DNA: TGTGCTAGTGGTTTGATGAACACTGAAGCTTTCTTT.

The genes are TRBV19 and TRBJ1-5, with a possible D match to TRBD1 (6 bases). The V end was cut by 7 bases, the J end by 4 bases, with 11 bases between. Per the germline V gene, CDR1 is LNHDA and CDR2 is SQIVND (reference sequence). The CDR3 consists of 13 residues. The DNA of the CDR3 is TGTGCCAGTACCCTGAGGGGGAATCAGCCCCAGCATTTT. This encodes CASTLRGNQPQHF.